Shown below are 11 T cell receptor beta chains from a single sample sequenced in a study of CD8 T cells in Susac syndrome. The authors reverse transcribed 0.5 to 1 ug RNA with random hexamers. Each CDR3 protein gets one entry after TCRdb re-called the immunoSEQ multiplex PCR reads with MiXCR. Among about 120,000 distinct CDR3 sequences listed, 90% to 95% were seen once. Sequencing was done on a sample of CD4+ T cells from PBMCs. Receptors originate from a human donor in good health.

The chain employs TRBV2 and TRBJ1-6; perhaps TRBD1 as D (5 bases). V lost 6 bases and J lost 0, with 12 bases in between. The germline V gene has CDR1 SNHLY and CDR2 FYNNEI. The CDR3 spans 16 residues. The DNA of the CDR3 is TGTGCCAGCAGAGCCAGGGATAGCTCCTATAATTCACCCCTCCACTTT. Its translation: CASRARDSSYNSPLHF.

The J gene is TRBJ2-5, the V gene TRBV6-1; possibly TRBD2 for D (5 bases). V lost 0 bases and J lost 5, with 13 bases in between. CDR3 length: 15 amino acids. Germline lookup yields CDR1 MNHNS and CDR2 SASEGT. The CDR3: CASSEAGSIFETQYF. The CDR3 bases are TGTGCCAGCAGTGAAGCGGGGAGCATTTTCGAGACCCAGTACTTC.

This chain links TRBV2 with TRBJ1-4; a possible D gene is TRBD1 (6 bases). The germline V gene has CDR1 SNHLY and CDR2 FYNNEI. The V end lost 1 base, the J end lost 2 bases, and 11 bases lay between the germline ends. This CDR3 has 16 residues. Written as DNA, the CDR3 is TGTGCCAGCAGTGAAGTCACAGGGAGCACTAATGAAAAACTGTTTTTT. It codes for CASSEVTGSTNEKLFF.

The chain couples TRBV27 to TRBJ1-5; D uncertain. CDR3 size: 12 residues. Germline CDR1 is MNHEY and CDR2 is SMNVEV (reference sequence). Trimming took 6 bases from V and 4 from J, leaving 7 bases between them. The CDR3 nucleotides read TGTGCCAGCAGCAGATGGAATCAGCCCCAGCATTTT. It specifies CASSRWNQPQHF.

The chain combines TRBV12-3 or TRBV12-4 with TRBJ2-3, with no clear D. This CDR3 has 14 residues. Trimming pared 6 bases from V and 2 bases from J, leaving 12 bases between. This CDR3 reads CASSFLSSTDTQYF. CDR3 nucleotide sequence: TGTGCCAGCAGCTTCCTGAGCTCCACAGATACGCAGTATTTT.

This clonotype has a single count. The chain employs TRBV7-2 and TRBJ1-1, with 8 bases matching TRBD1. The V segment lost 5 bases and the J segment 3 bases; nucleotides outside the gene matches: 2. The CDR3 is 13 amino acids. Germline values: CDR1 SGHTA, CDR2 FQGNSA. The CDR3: CASSLQGDTEAFF. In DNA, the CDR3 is TGTGCCAGCAGCCTACAGGGGGACACTGAAGCTTTCTTT.

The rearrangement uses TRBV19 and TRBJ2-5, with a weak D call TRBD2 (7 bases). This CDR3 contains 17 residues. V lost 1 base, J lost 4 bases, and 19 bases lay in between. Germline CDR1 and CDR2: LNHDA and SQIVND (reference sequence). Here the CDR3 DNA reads TGTGCCAGTAGTATAGTGCCTACAGGGAGGGTCGGAGAGACCCAGTACTTC. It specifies CASSIVPTGRVGETQYF.

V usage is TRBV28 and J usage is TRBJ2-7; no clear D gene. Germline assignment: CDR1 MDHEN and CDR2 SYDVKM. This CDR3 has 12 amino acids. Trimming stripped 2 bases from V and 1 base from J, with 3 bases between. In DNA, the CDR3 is TGTGCCAGCAGTTTAGCTTCCTACGAGCAGTACTTC. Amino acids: CASSLASYEQYF.

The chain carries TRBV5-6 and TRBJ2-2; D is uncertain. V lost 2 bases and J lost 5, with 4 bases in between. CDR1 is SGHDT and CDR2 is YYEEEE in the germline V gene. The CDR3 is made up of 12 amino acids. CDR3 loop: CASSLITGELFF. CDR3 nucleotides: TGTGCCAGCAGCTTAATTACCGGGGAGCTGTTTTTT.

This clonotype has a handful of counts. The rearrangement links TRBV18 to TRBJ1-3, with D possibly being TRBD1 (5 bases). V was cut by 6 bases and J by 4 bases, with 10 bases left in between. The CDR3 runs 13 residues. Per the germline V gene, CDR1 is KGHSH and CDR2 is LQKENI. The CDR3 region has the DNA TGTGCCAGCTCGACGGGGACCGGAAACACCATATATTTT. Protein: CASSTGTGNTIYF.

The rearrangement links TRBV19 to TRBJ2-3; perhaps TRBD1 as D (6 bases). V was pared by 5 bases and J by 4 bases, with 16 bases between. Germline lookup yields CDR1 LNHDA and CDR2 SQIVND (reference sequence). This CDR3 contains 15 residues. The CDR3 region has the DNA TGTGCCAGTAGTTCTACAGGGTACCGTGCAGATACGCAGTATTTT. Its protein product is CASSSTGYRADTQYF.